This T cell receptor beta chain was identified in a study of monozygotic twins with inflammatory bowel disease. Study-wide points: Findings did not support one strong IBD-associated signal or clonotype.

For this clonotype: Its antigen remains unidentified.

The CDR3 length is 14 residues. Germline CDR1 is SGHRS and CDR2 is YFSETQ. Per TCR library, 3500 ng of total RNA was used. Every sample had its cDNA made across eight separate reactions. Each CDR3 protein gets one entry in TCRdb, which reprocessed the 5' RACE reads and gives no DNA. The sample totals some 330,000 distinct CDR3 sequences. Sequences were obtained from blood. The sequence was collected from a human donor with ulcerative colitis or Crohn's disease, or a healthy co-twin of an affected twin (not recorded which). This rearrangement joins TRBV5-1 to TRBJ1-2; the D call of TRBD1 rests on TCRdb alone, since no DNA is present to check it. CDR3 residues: CASSFGRALGGYTF.